The 32 T cell receptor beta chains given below trace back to one sample, sequenced in a study of cytotoxic CD8 clonotypes in ibrutinib-treated CLL (dated by TCRdb to 2020 to 2022). The library was built by means of the immunoSEQ multiplex PCR assay. TCRdb's version of the immuneACCESS table is confined to in-frame rearrangements and falls short of the full clone set. An unresolved V gene accounts for under half of the shortfall where checked; the remainder is of unknown origin. Here the sample has more than 200,000 clones; 75% to 80% occur a single time. The top ten clones comprise approximately 10% of the sample. This specimen's time point label, interpreted: about a year on ibrutinib. The sample here was PBMCs, taken after 12 months of ibrutinib treatment. These receptors originate from a human donor with chronic lymphocytic leukemia.

V is TRBV29-1 and J is TRBJ2-6; no firm D call. CDR1 and CDR2 (germline): SQVTM, ANQGSEA. Trimming took 3 bases from V and 4 from J, leaving 4 bases between them. The CDR3 loop spans 12 amino acids. CDR3 nucleotides: TGCAGCGTTGATGCCGGGGCCAACGTCCTGACTTTC. This sequence encodes CSVDAGANVLTF.

This chain uses TRBV7-6 with TRBJ2-1; possible D gene TRBD1, 5 bases. The CDR3 runs 13 residues. The germline V and J ends were trimmed by 5 bases and 4 bases, with 9 bases remaining between them. Germline assignment: CDR1 SGHVS and CDR2 FNYEAQ. The CDR3 nucleotides are TGTGCCAGCAGCCTCCAGGGATACAATGAGCAGTTCTTC. This translates into CASSLQGYNEQFF.

The V call is TRBV6-5, the J call TRBJ1-3; unclear D gene. Deletions cut 7 bases from V and 4 bases from J, with 11 bases between. This CDR3 is built from 13 residues. Germline V lookup: CDR1 MNHEY, CDR2 SVGAGI. CDR3 DNA sequence: TGTGCCAGCACCCCGAGGATGGGAAACACCATATATTTT. It codes for CASTPRMGNTIYF.

The chain has TRBV5-1 and TRBJ2-5; 10 bases align to TRBD1. After removal of 5 bases from V and 3 bases from J, the junction contained 7 bases not matched to a gene. Germline V gives CDR1 SGHRS, CDR2 YFSETQ. This CDR3 is built from 15 residues. CDR3 in amino acids: CASSKSGTGEETQYF. The DNA for the CDR3 is TGCGCCAGCAGTAAATCCGGGACAGGGGAAGAGACCCAGTACTTC.

This chain joins TRBV28 and TRBJ2-1, with 8 nucleotides matching TRBD2. The germline V gene has CDR1 MDHEN and CDR2 SYDVKM. Trimming cost V 5 bases and J 5 bases; bases outside gene matches: 11. This CDR3 is 16 amino acids long. The CDR3 DNA reads TGTGCCAGCAGTCCATATTCGGGGGGGTCGCACAATGAGCAGTTCTTC. Translated: CASSPYSGGSHNEQFF.

This chain uses TRBV6-5 with TRBJ2-5; 9 nucleotides agree with TRBD2. The better agreement between TRBJ2-7 and the DNA end casts doubt on the J call. The CDR3 sequence is 14 residues long. CDR1 MNHEY and CDR2 SVGAGI come from the germline V gene. The CDR3 sequence is CASSYASGIYEQYF. In DNA, the CDR3 is TGTGCCAGCAGTTACGCTAGCGGGATCTACGAGCAGTACTTC.

This rearrangement joins TRBV11-3 to TRBJ1-1; D unresolved. The CDR3 totals 13 residues. Germline V gene data show CDR1 as SGHNT and CDR2 as YENEEA. V lost 5 bases, J lost 6 bases, and 13 bases lay in between. The CDR3 loop is CASSTNRGAEAFF. DNA for the CDR3: TGTGCCAGCAGCACAAACAGAGGAGCTGAAGCTTTCTTT.

The rearrangement uses TRBV6-1 and TRBJ2-7; either TRBD1 or TRBD2 may fit D (5 bases each). The CDR3 length is 17 residues. The ends were cut back, 0 bases at V and 0 bases at J, with 15 bases in the middle. Looked up from germline, CDR1 is MNHNS and CDR2 is SASEGT. CDR3 DNA sequence: TGTGCCAGCAGTGAAGCGCTTGGGGACCCTCGCTCCTACGAGCAGTACTTC. The encoded protein is CASSEALGDPRSYEQYF.

This chain connects TRBV9 to TRBJ2-3, with 9 bases that match TRBD2. CDR1 and CDR2 (germline): SGDLS, YYNGEE. This CDR3 spans 19 amino acids. V lost 4 bases and J lost 0; bases outside the gene matches: 15. The CDR3 sequence is CASSSGLAAIPTSTDTQYF. The CDR3 DNA reads as TGTGCCAGCAGCTCGGGACTAGCCGCGATTCCGACTAGCACAGATACGCAGTATTTT.

The chain combines TRBV30 with TRBJ2-7, with D tentatively TRBD1 (5 bases). This CDR3 has 13 residues. V was cut by 0 bases and J by 5 bases, with 11 bases left in between. Germline-derived CDR1 and CDR2 are GTSNPN and SVGIG (reference sequence). The CDR3 DNA follows: TGTGCCTGGAGTGTCTCAGGGATCCACGAGCAGTACTTC. Encoded protein: CAWSVSGIHEQYF.

This chain connects TRBV4-2 to TRBJ2-3; possible D gene TRBD2, 7 bases. This CDR3 is built from 15 residues. Trimming cost V 7 bases and J 0 bases, with 14 bases left between them. From germline, CDR1 is LGHNA and CDR2 YNFKEQ. Here the CDR3 reads CASTPGGHSTDTQYF. As DNA, the CDR3 is TGTGCCAGCACCCCGGGGGGCCATAGCACAGATACGCAGTATTTT.

The chain links TRBV5-1 to TRBJ2-5; the match to TRBD2 covers 7 bases. The V and J ends lost 0 bases and 3 bases, in that order; junction bases with no gene match: 5. The CDR3 has 15 amino acids. Germline V gene lookup returns CDR1 SGHRS and CDR2 YFSETQ. The chain's CDR3 is CASSLVGRGEETQYF. Here the CDR3 DNA reads TGCGCCAGCAGCTTGGTGGGACGGGGGGAAGAGACCCAGTACTTC.

The chain has TRBV9 and TRBJ1-2; D unresolved. CDR3 length: 11 amino acids. V was trimmed by 2 bases and J by 9 bases, leaving 8 bases between them. CDR1 and CDR2 (germline): SGDLS, YYNGEE. DNA for the CDR3: TGTGCCAGCAGCGTCTTCGGGAGCTACACCTTC. Protein sequence: CASSVFGSYTF.

This chain uses TRBV30 with TRBJ1-3, with D uncertain. This CDR3 has 11 residues. Deletions cut 7 bases from V and 7 bases from J, with 11 bases between. Germline loops: CDR1 GTSNPN, CDR2 SVGIG (reference sequence). Here the CDR3 DNA reads TGTGCCTCCCGCGGGGATAACACCATATATTTT. It is translated as CASRGDNTIYF.

V usage is TRBV19 and J usage is TRBJ2-3; a possible D gene is TRBD1 (6 bases). Per germline, CDR1 LNHDA and CDR2 SQIVND (reference sequence). CDR3 length: 12 amino acids. Trimming took off 7 bases at V and 4 bases at J, with 9 bases between the two ends. The CDR3 is CASTRGSDTQYF. For the CDR3, the DNA is TGTGCCAGTACGAGGGGGTCAGATACGCAGTATTTT.

There are a few counts of this clone. CDR3 in DNA: TGTGCCAGCAAATACAGGGAAACCTACAATGAGCAGTTCTTC. This gives the protein CASKYRETYNEQFF. The rearrangement links TRBV6-4 to TRBJ2-1; D perhaps matches TRBD1 (6 bases). The germline V gene has CDR1 MRHNA and CDR2 SNTAGT. The CDR3 length is 14 residues. Trimming removed 7 bases at V and 2 bases at J, with 12 bases between.

In this sample, this clone turned up once. V is TRBV27 and J is TRBJ2-5; D is perhaps TRBD1 or TRBD2 (6 bases each). V lost 6 bases and J lost 7, with 18 bases in between. This CDR3 contains 14 residues. From germline, CDR1 is MNHEY and CDR2 SMNVEV (reference sequence). CDR3 region: CASSLLGEGGTQYF. CDR3 in DNA: TGTGCCAGCAGCCTTCTTGGCGAGGGGGGGACCCAGTACTTC.

This clone came up once. This rearrangement joins TRBV5-8 to TRBJ1-6; a possible D gene is TRBD1 (6 bases). From germline, CDR1 is SGHTS and CDR2 YDEGEE. Deletions cut 4 bases from V and 8 bases from J, with 22 bases between. The CDR3 sequence is 17 residues long. The CDR3 nucleotides are TGTGCCAGCAGCCCAGGACAGCCATCCGTCTTAGATTCACCCCTCCACTTT. Its protein product is CASSPGQPSVLDSPLHF.

This clone turned up a few times. The rearrangement joins TRBV19 to TRBJ1-2, with D unresolved. Germline-derived CDR1 and CDR2 are LNHDA and SQIVND (reference sequence). The CDR3 has 13 residues. V was trimmed by 9 bases and J by 0 bases, leaving 11 bases between them. The CDR3 is CASKDGPNYGYTF. For the CDR3, the DNA is TGTGCCAGCAAGGATGGGCCTAACTATGGCTACACCTTC.

The chain couples TRBV7-3 to TRBJ2-1; 8 nucleotides match TRBD2. The V gene end was trimmed by 5 bases and the J gene end by 7 bases; junction bases not matched to a gene: 7. Germline V gene data show CDR1 as SGHTA and CDR2 as FQGTGA. CDR3 size: 14 residues. The chain's CDR3 is CASSPEGGGNEQFF. CDR3 bases: TGTGCCAGCAGCCCAGAGGGCGGGGGGAATGAGCAGTTCTTC.

This clone appeared a single time. The J gene is TRBJ2-3, the V gene TRBV9; D is uncertain. V was trimmed by 5 bases and J by 0 bases, leaving 10 bases between them. The CDR3 has 14 residues. Per germline, CDR1 SGDLS and CDR2 YYNGEE. The CDR3 loop reads CASRRVSSTDTQYF. For the CDR3, the DNA is TGTGCCAGCAGGCGCGTCTCTAGCACAGATACGCAGTATTTT. Together with reference TRBV9 and TRBJ2-3, the CDR3 gives the full variable domain: DSGVTQTPKHLITATGQRVTLRCSPRSGDLSVYWYQQSLDQGLQFLIQYYNGEERAKGNILERFSAQQFPDLHSELNLSSLELGDSALYFCASRRVSSTDTQYFGPGTRLTVL.

The chain is built from TRBV10-3 and TRBJ1-1; D might be TRBD1 (6 bases). Between the trimmed V and J ends, which lost 6 bases and 0 bases, there was a span of 17 bases. The CDR3 totals 16 residues. Germline-derived CDR1 and CDR2 are ENHRY and SYGVKD. The CDR3 sequence is CAISARTGAVNTEAFF. CDR3 coding DNA: TGTGCCATCAGCGCCAGGACGGGGGCAGTGAACACTGAAGCTTTCTTT.

This chain connects TRBV5-1 to TRBJ2-2; D may be TRBD1 or TRBD2 (6 bases each). Germline V gives CDR1 SGHRS, CDR2 YFSETQ. V was trimmed by 5 bases and J by 0 bases, leaving 11 bases between them. The CDR3 is 15 residues long. In DNA, the CDR3 is TGCGCCAGCAGTTCAGGGGAGGCGAACACCGGGGAGCTGTTTTTT. This translates into CASSSGEANTGELFF.

This chain links TRBV6-6 with TRBJ2-2, with unresolved D. CDR1 and CDR2 (germline): MNHNY, SVGAGI (reference sequence). Trimming shortened V by 6 bases and J by 5 bases, and 10 bases separated the two germline ends. The CDR3 contains 13 residues. The CDR3: CASSHAETGELFF. In DNA, the CDR3 is TGTGCCAGCAGCCATGCAGAAACCGGGGAGCTGTTTTTT.

The gene calls are TRBV6-5 and TRBJ1-5, with D perhaps matching TRBD1 (6 bases). V lost 5 bases to trimming and J lost 6 bases, with 14 bases between them. Germline V gene data show CDR1 as MNHEY and CDR2 as SVGAGI. The CDR3 is made up of 14 amino acids. The CDR3 nucleotides are TGTGCCAGCAGTCGAGGGGGGTCGGGTCAGCCCCAGCATTTT. Protein sequence: CASSRGGSGQPQHF.

The genes are TRBV5-6 and TRBJ2-1; D ambiguous. The CDR3 totals 13 residues. The V gene lost 5 bases and the J gene lost 4 bases, with 10 bases spanning the gap. Germline V CDR1 and CDR2: SGHDT, YYEEEE. The CDR3 protein is CASSLDRYNEQFF. Written as DNA, the CDR3 is TGTGCCAGCAGTTTAGACCGGTACAATGAGCAGTTCTTC. Full variable domain (outside the CDR3, taken from reference TRBV5-6 and TRBJ2-1): DAGVTQSPTHLIKTRGQQVTLRCSPKSGHDTVSWYQQALGQGPQFIFQYYEEEERQRGNFPDRFSGHQFPNYSSELNVNALLLGDSALYLCASSLDRYNEQFFGPGTRLTVL.

The chain recombines TRBV28 with TRBJ2-7; D possibly uses TRBD1 or TRBD2 (5 bases each). The V and J ends lost 5 bases and 3 bases respectively, with 14 bases between them. CDR1 and CDR2 (germline): MDHEN, SYDVKM. The CDR3 is 14 amino acids. The CDR3: CASSGGGVVYEQYF. CDR3 in DNA: TGTGCCAGCAGTGGGGGTGGGGTGGTCTACGAGCAGTACTTC.

This sequence joins TRBV6-6 and TRBJ2-7, with 11 bases identical to TRBD2. This CDR3 region has 15 residues. V trimming: 5 bases; J trimming: 1 base; junction bases outside the gene matches: 4. In germline, CDR1 is MNHNY, CDR2 SVGAGI (reference sequence). This CDR3 reads CASSPASGGSYEQYF. The CDR3 DNA sequence: TGTGCCAGCAGTCCTGCTAGCGGGGGGTCCTACGAGCAGTACTTC.

The rearrangement joins TRBV7-3 to TRBJ2-3; D ambiguous. This CDR3 is built from 13 residues. V was cut by 4 bases and J by 7 bases, with 12 bases left in between. CDR1 and CDR2 from the germline V gene are SGHTA and FQGTGA. In DNA, the CDR3 is TGTGCCAGCAGCTCCCCCCCGGCAAATACGCAGTATTTT. It specifies CASSSPPANTQYF. Based on the CDR3 plus reference TRBV7-3 and TRBJ2-3, the full variable domain is GAGVSQTPSNKVTEKGKYVELRCDPISGHTALYWYRQSLGQGPEFLIYFQGTGAADDSGLPNDRFFAVRPEGSVSTLKIQRTERGDSAVYLCASSSPPANTQYFGPGTRLTVL.

This clone was recorded only once. The rearrangement uses TRBV7-8 and TRBJ1-4; D unclear. The germline CDR1 and CDR2 sequences are SGHVS and FQNEAQ. V shed 2 bases and J shed 3 bases, with 13 bases lying between them. This CDR3 region has 16 residues. CDR3 in amino acids: CASSLTVPSANEKLFF. For the CDR3, the DNA is TGTGCCAGCAGCTTAACAGTGCCAAGCGCTAATGAAAAACTGTTTTTT.

The chain couples TRBV27 to TRBJ2-3, with a tentative D call TRBD1 (6 bases). V was cut by 0 bases and J by 2 bases, with 9 bases left in between. The CDR3 length is 15 residues. Germline CDR1 is MNHEY and CDR2 is SMNVEV (reference sequence). DNA for the CDR3: TGTGCCAGCAGTTTATCGACAGGCCTCACAGATACGCAGTATTTT. It specifies CASSLSTGLTDTQYF.

CDR3 amino acids: CASSLGTGREQYF. The CDR3 DNA sequence: TGTGCCAGCAGCTTGGGGACAGGGCGGGAGCAGTACTTC. The rearrangement joins TRBV5-6 to TRBJ2-7; TRBD1 matches 8 bases. Unmatched junction bases numbered 3, after V lost 0 bases and J lost 7 bases. The CDR3 contains 13 residues. The germline V gene encodes CDR1 SGHDT and CDR2 YYEEEE.